This TCR beta chain is from a study of CD8+ T cells in alopecia areata. Study-level points and caveats: Mice showed TCR sharing more clearly than patients did, possibly owing to HLA. Elevated clonality characterized lesional scalp relative to normal scalp, particularly in alopecia totalis/universalis. Having just one nonresponder leaves the connection between baseline CD8+ expansion and response unresolved.

Treatment specified: oral pan-JAK inhibitor, 5-10 mg twice daily. Peripheral blood and lesional scalp punch biopsies came from alopecia areata patients. This clone was observed a handful of times. The antigen is unknown. This CDR3 has 14 amino acids. The V gene's germline CDR1 is SGHRS and CDR2 YFSETQ. Trimming shortened V by 4 bases and J by 4 bases, and 14 bases separated the two germline ends. TCR sequencing used cDNA made by reverse transcription of extracted RNA. Profiled with immunoSEQ multiplex PCR; TCRdb holds only in-frame clones, not every one. The sample shows under 250,000 clones, under 75% of them seen only once.

The sequencing here drew on CD4+ T cells sorted from blood, taken at week 4, from a patient treated with tofacitinib. The chain couples TRBV5-1 to TRBJ2-5; D is perhaps TRBD2 (5 bases). The TCR sequence derives from a human donor with alopecia areata. CDR3 sequence (DNA): TGCGCCAGCAGCCCCGGGTCTCGGGGAGAGACCCAGTACTTC. This gives the protein CASSPGSRGETQYF. The entire variable domain, with the rest obtained from reference TRBV5-1 and TRBJ2-5, is as follows: KAGVTQTPRYLIKTRGQQVTLSCSPISGHRSVSWYQQTPGQGLQFLFEYFSETQRNKGNFPGRFSGRQFSNSRSEMNVSTLELGDSALYLCASSPGSRGETQYFGPGTRLLVL.